This T cell receptor beta chain was captured in a study of monozygotic twins with inflammatory bowel disease. Whole-study results and caveats: The data offered no way to tell different T cell subtypes apart.

There were eight separate reactions per sample in which cDNA was made. Researchers put TCRalpha and TCRbeta cDNA through two nested PCRs lasting roughly 16 and 10 cycles. For each CDR3 protein, TCRdb gives one entry from its re-call of the 5' RACE reads, without DNA. Recorded here are approximately 340,000 distinct CDR3 sequences; the top ten clones represent 2% to 2.5%. Whole-blood total RNA was extracted without T cell sorting. Of note for this clonotype: Its specificity is unknown.

Sequences were obtained from blood. The TCR sequence derives from a human donor with ulcerative colitis or Crohn's disease, or a healthy co-twin of an affected twin (not recorded which).

The CDR3 is CATSRQTSYEQYF. The chain employs TRBV15 and TRBJ2-7. Germline-derived CDR1 and CDR2 are LNHNV and YYDKDF (reference sequence). This CDR3 is built from 13 residues.